The present T cell receptor beta chain was sequenced within a study of blood T cells in healthy people across ages. General observations from the study: The study lacked donor CMV status, which possibly confounded expanded clonotype changes.

The authors ran a second PCR of 7 to 11 cycles using a sample-barcoded 5' primer and a J-beta primer mix. One entry per CDR3 protein results from TCRdb running MiXCR on the 5' RACE reads. The table shows 1,500,000 or so distinct CDR3 sequences, with about 45% occurring only once. From germline, CDR1 is SNHLY and CDR2 FYNNEI. The germline V and J ends were trimmed by 1 base and 2 bases, with 1 base remaining between them. CDR3 length: 12 residues. Isolation yielded PBMCs, at least 7 million per sample, in every case. This clonotype was picked up many times. Its antigen remains unidentified. The sequencing sample was made of blood. The clonotype originates from a woman between 18 and 29 years old in good health. The chain carries TRBV2 and TRBJ2-3; no firm D call. DNA of the CDR3: TGTGCCAGCAGTGAAGTCACAGATACGCAGTATTTT. Translated: CASSEVTDTQYF.